Below, 23 T cell receptor beta chains from the same sample are listed, as sequenced in a study of neoadjuvant nivolumab and ipilimumab in lung cancer. Profiled with immunoSEQ multiplex PCR; TCRdb holds only in-frame clones, not every one. The sample shows roughly 14,000 clones, less than 75% of them seen only once. Specimen: peripheral blood, collected after neoadjuvant nivolumab, alone or with ipilimumab, at or shortly before surgery. The receptor source for this set is an adult with non-small cell lung cancer.

This rearrangement joins TRBV11-3 to TRBJ2-1; TRBD2 aligns across 10 bases. The CDR3 contains 16 residues. CDR1 is SGHNT and CDR2 is YENEEA in the germline V gene. V gave up 3 bases and J gave up 5 bases; unmatched junction bases: 7. CDR3 loop: CASSFGGAGGDNEQFF. The CDR3, as DNA: TGTGCCAGCAGCTTCGGGGGAGCGGGAGGGGACAATGAGCAGTTCTTC.

The genes are TRBV30 and TRBJ1-1; tentative D call: TRBD1 (5 bases). V lost 0 bases, J lost 8 bases, and 10 bases lay in between. The length of the CDR3 is 12 residues. The germline V gene has CDR1 GTSNPN and CDR2 SVGIG (reference sequence). CDR3 nucleotides: TGTGCCTGGAGTGTACGGGGGATCGAAGCTTTCTTT. It encodes CAWSVRGIEAFF.

The rearrangement links TRBV6-5 to TRBJ2-7; 8 bases fit TRBD1. The length of the CDR3 is 12 residues. The V gene end was trimmed by 10 bases and the J gene end by 11 bases; junction bases not matched to a gene: 13. The germline gives CDR1 MNHEY, CDR2 SVGAGI. As DNA, the CDR3 is TGTGCCATTAAACCGGGACAGGCGTCGGAGTACTTC. Encoded protein: CAIKPGQASEYF.

This clone was seen only a few times. The chain has TRBV4-2 and TRBJ1-5; D remains unclear. CDR3 length: 13 residues. Looked up from germline, CDR1 is LGHNA and CDR2 is YNFKEQ. The V end was cut by 1 base, the J end by 7 bases, with 8 bases between. CDR3: CASSQGGGQPQHF. As DNA, the CDR3 is TGTGCCAGCAGCCAAGGGGGAGGCCAGCCCCAGCATTTT.

The chain is built from TRBV30 and TRBJ1-1; no definite D call. Deletions cut 0 bases from V and 8 bases from J, with 10 bases between. The CDR3 has 12 amino acids. The germline CDR1 and CDR2 sequences are GTSNPN and SVGIG (reference sequence). CDR3 DNA: TGTGCCTGGAGTGTACGAAACAGCGAAGCTTTCTTT. It codes for CAWSVRNSEAFF.

This chain links TRBV11-3 with TRBJ2-3, with a possible D match to TRBD1 (6 bases). With 5 bases removed from V and 4 bases from J, the gap between germline ends came to 22 bases. Germline CDR1 is SGHNT and CDR2 is YENEEA. This CDR3 spans 17 amino acids. The CDR3 sequence is CASSDYRAAEGADTQYF. In DNA form, the CDR3 reads TGTGCCAGCAGCGATTATCGGGCCGCCGAGGGGGCAGATACGCAGTATTTT.

V gene TRBV18 combines with J gene TRBJ2-5; D could derive from TRBD1 or TRBD2 (5 bases each). V was clipped by 4 bases and J by 1 base, with 10 bases between them. From germline, CDR1 is KGHSH and CDR2 LQKENI. This CDR3 has 14 amino acids. DNA for the CDR3: TGTGCCAGCTCACTCCCGGGACGCCAAGAGACCCAGTACTTC. Protein product: CASSLPGRQETQYF.

The chain combines TRBV7-4 with TRBJ2-7; D might be TRBD2 (6 bases). Germline V CDR1 and CDR2: SGHVT, SQSDAQ. The CDR3 covers 15 residues. V lost 3 bases and J 2 bases, leaving 14 bases between the germline ends. CDR3 loop: CASSLLQAGTYEQYF. The CDR3 DNA is TGTGCCAGCAGCTTGCTCCAGGCGGGGACCTACGAGCAGTACTTC.

V is TRBV6-5 and J is TRBJ2-2; 7 positions match TRBD2. Germline V gene sequence: CDR1 MNHEY, CDR2 SVGAGI. The CDR3 sequence is 15 residues long. The V segment lost 6 bases and the J segment 5 bases; nucleotides outside the gene matches: 9. The chain's CDR3 is CASSQGRVETGELFF. DNA for the CDR3: TGTGCCAGCAGCCAAGGGAGGGTGGAAACCGGGGAGCTGTTTTTT.

The CDR3 loop reads CASSTARTGELFF. The CDR3 DNA follows: TGTGCCAGCTCAACCGCTAGGACCGGGGAGCTGTTTTTT. The chain joins TRBV18 to TRBJ2-2; the D is unclear. Per germline, CDR1 KGHSH and CDR2 LQKENI. The CDR3 has 13 amino acids. The V and J ends lost 5 bases and 5 bases respectively, with 9 bases between them.

The chain links TRBV5-5 to TRBJ2-7; D ambiguous. Germline assignment: CDR1 SGHKS and CDR2 YYEKEE (reference sequence). With 3 bases removed from V and 2 bases from J, the gap between germline ends came to 15 bases. This CDR3 is built from 15 residues. CDR3 protein: CASSSKTRNPYEQYF. The DNA for the CDR3 is TGTGCCAGCAGCTCCAAGACCAGGAACCCCTACGAGCAGTACTTC.

The chain joins TRBV15 to TRBJ1-1, with 8 positions matching TRBD1. Germline V gene sequence: CDR1 LNHNV, CDR2 YYDKDF (reference sequence). CDR3 length equals 14 residues. The trim removed 3 bases at V and 3 bases at J, leaving 3 bases unmatched. CDR3 coding DNA: TGTGCCACCAGCAGGGGGACAGGCGACACTGAAGCTTTCTTT. Protein sequence: CATSRGTGDTEAFF.

This clone showed up just once. This chain links TRBV6-5 with TRBJ1-2; D remains unclear. The V and J ends lost 0 bases and 8 bases respectively, with 16 bases between them. The CDR3 spans 15 residues. Germline values: CDR1 MNHEY, CDR2 SVGAGI. The CDR3 nucleotides are TGTGCCAGCAGTTACTCGAAGGGTAGGAACTGGGGCTACACCTTC. Translated, it gives CASSYSKGRNWGYTF.

The chain is built from TRBV7-9 and TRBJ2-7; D not resolved. From germline, CDR1 is SEHNR and CDR2 FQNEAQ (reference sequence). Trimming stripped 3 bases from V and 6 bases from J, with 9 bases between. CDR3 size: 12 residues. The CDR3 sequence: CASSFDKREQYF. For the CDR3, the DNA is TGTGCCAGCAGCTTCGATAAGCGCGAGCAGTACTTC.

The rearrangement links TRBV6-6 to TRBJ1-2; possible D gene TRBD1, 5 bases. Trimming took off 5 bases at V and 0 bases at J, with 13 bases between the two ends. There are 15 residues in the CDR3. From germline, CDR1 is MNHNY and CDR2 SVGAGI (reference sequence). The CDR3 loop is CASSPGTITNYGYTF. In nucleotides, the CDR3 is TGTGCCAGCAGTCCTGGGACGATCACTAACTATGGCTACACCTTC.

Judged by abundance, this clone is medium-sized. The rearrangement joins TRBV6-4 to TRBJ2-6, with D hard to call. The CDR3 runs to 14 residues. Germline assignment: CDR1 MRHNA and CDR2 SNTAGT. Trimming removed 2 bases at V and 1 base at J, with 3 bases between. CDR3 loop: CASSDKSGANVLTF. The CDR3 DNA is TGTGCCAGCAGTGACAAGTCTGGGGCCAACGTCCTGACTTTC.

The chain combines TRBV5-4 with TRBJ2-3; D gene ambiguous. The CDR3 is 14 amino acids. Germline CDR1 and CDR2: SGHNT and YYREEE (reference sequence). V shed 0 bases and J shed 2 bases, with 7 bases lying between them. CDR3 sequence: CASSLGISTDTQYF. The CDR3 DNA reads as TGTGCCAGCAGCTTGGGCATCTCCACAGATACGCAGTATTTT.

In nucleotides, the CDR3 is TGTGCCAGCAGCGACGTCTGGACAGGGGACTACAATGAGCAGTTCTTC. This codes for CASSDVWTGDYNEQFF. The rearrangement uses TRBV11-3 and TRBJ2-1, with 9 bases aligning to TRBD1. The junction had 8 bases not matched to a gene; V was cut back by 5 bases and J by 3 bases. Germline V CDR1 and CDR2: SGHNT, YENEEA. There are 16 residues in the CDR3.

This clone was picked up a small number of times. V and J are TRBV6-1 and TRBJ2-5; D perhaps matches TRBD2 (5 bases). The CDR3 length is 13 residues. Trimming shortened V by 5 bases and J by 3 bases, and 10 bases separated the two germline ends. Germline V gene data show CDR1 as MNHNS and CDR2 as SASEGT. CDR3 residues: CASSRGRKETQYF. As DNA, the CDR3 is TGTGCCAGCAGTAGAGGGCGGAAAGAGACCCAGTACTTC.

The V gene is TRBV29-1, the J gene TRBJ1-2, with D uncertain. V was trimmed by 6 bases and J by 0 bases, leaving 14 bases between them. Germline CDR1 and CDR2: SQVTM and ANQGSEA. This CDR3 region has 14 residues. Here the CDR3 reads CSVERTVANYGYTF. The CDR3 region has the DNA TGCAGCGTCGAGAGGACGGTAGCTAACTATGGCTACACCTTC.

The rearrangement links TRBV29-1 to TRBJ1-2; TRBD1 might be the D (5 bases). CDR3 size: 11 residues. The V end lost 2 bases, the J end lost 8 bases, and 9 bases lay between the germline ends. The V gene's germline CDR1 is SQVTM and CDR2 ANQGSEA. CDR3 region: CSVELRGGYTF. In DNA form, the CDR3 reads TGCAGCGTTGAACTAAGGGGAGGCTACACCTTC.

The chain has TRBV30 and TRBJ2-3; 7 nucleotides align to TRBD2. The CDR3 is 15 amino acids. Germline V gene data show CDR1 as GTSNPN and CDR2 as SVGIG (reference sequence). V lost 2 bases, J lost 0 bases, and 5 bases stayed unmatched. Here the CDR3 DNA reads TGTGCCTGGAGTTTCGGAGCGGGAAGCACAGATACGCAGTATTTT. Residues: CAWSFGAGSTDTQYF.

The chain recombines TRBV2 with TRBJ2-3, with D possibly being TRBD2 (5 bases). CDR1 and CDR2 (germline): SNHLY, FYNNEI. The CDR3 is 12 residues long. V was clipped by 6 bases and J by 8 bases, with 12 bases between them. DNA for the CDR3: TGTGCCAGCAGGGACTTAGTGGCTACGCAGTATTTT. Residues: CASRDLVATQYF.